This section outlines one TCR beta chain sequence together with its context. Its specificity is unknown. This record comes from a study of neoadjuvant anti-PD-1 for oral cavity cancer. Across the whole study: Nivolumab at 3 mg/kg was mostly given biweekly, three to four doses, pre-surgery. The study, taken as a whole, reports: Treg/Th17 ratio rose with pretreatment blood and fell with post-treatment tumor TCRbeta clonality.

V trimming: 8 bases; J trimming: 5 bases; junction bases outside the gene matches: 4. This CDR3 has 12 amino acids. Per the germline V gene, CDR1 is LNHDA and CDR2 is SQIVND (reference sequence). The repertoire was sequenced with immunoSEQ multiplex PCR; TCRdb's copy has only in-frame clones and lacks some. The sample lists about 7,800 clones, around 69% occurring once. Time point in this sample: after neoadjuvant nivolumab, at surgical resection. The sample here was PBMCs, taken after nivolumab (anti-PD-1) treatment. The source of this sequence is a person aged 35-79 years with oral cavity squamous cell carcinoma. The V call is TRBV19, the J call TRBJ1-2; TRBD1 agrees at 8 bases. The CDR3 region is CASGDRTYGYTF. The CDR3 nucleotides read TGTGCCAGTGGGGACAGGACTTATGGCTACACCTTC.